Listed below are T cell receptor beta chains from one sample, sequenced in a study of identical twins. One entry per CDR3 protein, called by TCRdb with MiXCR from the 5' RACE reads. The table shows 520,000 or so distinct CDR3 sequences, with roughly 21% occurring only once. These data also featured in a second study, about T cells expressing NK-cell markers.

Sequenced material: CD4+ T cells sorted from blood. These receptors originate from a woman aged 18-30 years in good health. CDR3s include the opening cysteine and the closing phenylalanine or tryptophan. A D gene is named only where the DNA matches it firmly. Rows give clone size only sometimes, using once, few, many, or a class for an expanded clone.

D | J | size | V | DNA | CDR3
. | TRBJ2-2 | . | TRBV2 | TGTGCCAGCGGACAGTTTATTGGCACCGGGGAGCTGTTTTTT | CASGQFIGTGELFF
TRBD1 | TRBJ2-5 | . | TRBV12-3/TRBV12-4 | TGTGCCAGCAAAAGGACAGGACAAGAGACCCAGTACTTC | CASKRTGQETQYF
. | TRBJ1-6 | few | TRBV7-9 | TGTGCCAGCACCACCGGCTCCTATAATTCACCCCTCCACTTT | CASTTGSYNSPLHF
TRBD1 | TRBJ2-4 | few | TRBV20-1 | TGCAGTGCTAACCGGGACAGGCAAGAATTAGCCAAAAACATTCAGTACTTC | CSANRDRQELAKNIQYF
. | TRBJ1-1 | . | TRBV7-3 | TGTGCCAGCAGCTTAACAACTTTTATGAGGGGAGGGGGTGAAGCTTTCTTT | CASSLTTFMRGGGEAFF
. | TRBJ2-7 | few | TRBV10-3 | TGTGCCATCAGTGAGACCACCTACGAGCAGTACTTC | CAISETTYEQYF
TRBD1 | TRBJ1-5 | many | TRBV12-3/TRBV12-4 | TGTGCCAGCAGGGGTGGCGGGACAGGGGATCAGCCCCAGCATTTT | CASRGGGTGDQPQHF
TRBD2 | TRBJ2-3 | many | TRBV20-1 | TGCAGTGCTGTCGCACGCGGGACTAGCGTCACAGATACGCAGTATTTT | CSAVARGTSVTDTQYF
. | TRBJ2-5 | . | TRBV20-1 | TGCAGTGCTAGAGTGCCGCGACAAGAGACCCAGTACTTC | CSARVPRQETQYF
. | TRBJ2-7 | . | TRBV5-5 | TGTGCCATCAGTCCAGGGATCCCCTACGAGCAGTACTTC | CAISPGIPYEQYF
. | TRBJ2-7 | few | TRBV3-1 | TGTGCCAGCAGCCAAGGACGCCCAGCTCTCGAGCAGTACTTC | CASSQGRPALEQYF
. | TRBJ1-4 | few | TRBV5-1 | TGCGCCAGCAGCTTGGGGATCGACGTTGAAAAACTGTTTTTT | CASSLGIDVEKLFF
. | TRBJ2-1 | few | TRBV20-1 | TGCAGTGCTATAAGTGGAACCTACAATGAGCAGTTCTTC | CSAISGTYNEQFF
TRBD1 | TRBJ2-5 | many | TRBV5-6 | TGTGCCAGCAGCAAAGGACAGGGGAAGACCCAGTACTTC | CASSKGQGKTQYF
. | TRBJ1-1 | many | TRBV29-1 | TGCAGCGTTGATCACGGTCGCGCTGAAGCTTTCTTT | CSVDHGRAEAFF
. | TRBJ2-2 | . | TRBV7-9 | TGTGCCAGCACCCCGGCAGGCAAAAACACCGGGGAGCTGTTTTTT | CASTPAGKNTGELFF
. | TRBJ2-5 | . | TRBV6-6 | TGTGCCAGCAAAATCCGGTACCAAGAGACCCAGTACTTC | CASKIRYQETQYF
TRBD2 | TRBJ2-2 | . | TRBV7-9 | TGTGCCAGCAGCTCCGACCTAGCGGGGCTCAGGGAGCTGTTTTTT | CASSSDLAGLRELFF
. | TRBJ2-7 | . | TRBV5-6 | TGTGCCAGCAGCTCGACTCGCAGTCGGGACGGAAGAACCTACGAGCAGTACTTC | CASSSTRSRDGRTYEQYF
. | TRBJ2-2 | few | TRBV12-3/TRBV12-4 | TGTGCCAGCAGTTTAAGATTGGACACCGGGGAGCTGTTTTTT | CASSLRLDTGELFF
TRBD1 | TRBJ1-1 | few | TRBV7-6 | TGTGCCAGCAGCCAGTGGACAGGGATGAACACTGAAGCTTTCTTT | CASSQWTGMNTEAFF
TRBD1 | TRBJ2-7 | . | TRBV19 | TGTGCCAGTAGTATCGGACTTAGGACAGGGTGGGGTAAGACCTACGAGCAGTACTTC | CASSIGLRTGWGKTYEQYF
. | TRBJ2-5 | . | TRBV12-3/TRBV12-4 | TGTGCCAGCAGACGGACTAAATTGCCCCAGTACTTC | CASRRTKLPQYF
. | TRBJ1-1 | . | TRBV27 | TGTGCCAGCAGTTTATTCGGGGGACACCATTTGGGGACTGAAGCTTTCTTT | CASSLFGGHHLGTEAFF